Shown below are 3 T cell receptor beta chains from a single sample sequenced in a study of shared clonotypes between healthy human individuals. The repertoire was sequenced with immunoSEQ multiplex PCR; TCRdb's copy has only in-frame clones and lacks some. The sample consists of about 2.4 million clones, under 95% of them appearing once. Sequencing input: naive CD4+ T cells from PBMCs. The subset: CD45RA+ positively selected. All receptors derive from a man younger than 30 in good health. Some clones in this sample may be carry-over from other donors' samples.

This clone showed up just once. The CDR3, as DNA: TGTGCCAGCAGTTCCATATTTCCAGGGGCCTACTATGGCTACACCTTC. Protein product: CASSSIFPGAYYGYTF. The chain joins TRBV28 to TRBJ1-2, with D tentatively TRBD1 (6 bases). V lost 4 bases and J 3 bases, leaving 18 bases between the germline ends. The germline gives CDR1 MDHEN, CDR2 SYDVKM. The length of the CDR3 is 16 residues.

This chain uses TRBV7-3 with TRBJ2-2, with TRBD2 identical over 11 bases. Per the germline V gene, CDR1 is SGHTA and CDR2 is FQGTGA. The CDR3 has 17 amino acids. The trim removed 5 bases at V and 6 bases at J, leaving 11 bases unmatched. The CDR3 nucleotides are TGTGCCAGCAGCCGTCCCTCTCTAGCGGGGGGCGCCGGGGAGCTGTTTTTT. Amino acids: CASSRPSLAGGAGELFF. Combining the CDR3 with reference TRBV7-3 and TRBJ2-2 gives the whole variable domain GAGVSQTPSNKVTEKGKYVELRCDPISGHTALYWYRQSLGQGPEFLIYFQGTGAADDSGLPNDRFFAVRPEGSVSTLKIQRTERGDSAVYLCASSRPSLAGGAGELFFGEGSRLTVL.

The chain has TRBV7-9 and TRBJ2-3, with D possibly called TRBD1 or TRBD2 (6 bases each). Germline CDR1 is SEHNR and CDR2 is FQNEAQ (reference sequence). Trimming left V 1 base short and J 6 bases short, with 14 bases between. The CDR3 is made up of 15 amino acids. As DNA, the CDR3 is TGTGCCAGCAGCTTAGAACTGGGGGGCTGGGATACGCAGTATTTT. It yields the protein CASSLELGGWDTQYF.